This passage covers 7 T cell receptor beta chains from one sample sequenced in a study of blood T cell repertoires in COVID-19. TCRdb keeps only in-frame clones here, not all; method: immunoSEQ multiplex PCR. Of 200,000 to 250,000 clones in the sample, approximately 78% are singletons; the top ten hold approximately 5%. Sequencing used peripheral blood. The receptors here all came from a woman in her sixties or seventies with COVID-19, enrolled during active disease.

This clone has a handful of counts. The chain combines TRBV28 with TRBJ1-2; no clear D gene. The CDR3 consists of 16 residues. Deletions cut 3 bases from V and 8 bases from J, with 22 bases between. Germline CDR1 reads MDHEN; CDR2 reads SYDVKM. In DNA, the CDR3 is TGTGCCAGCAGTTTCGGAATAGCGGGAGGGATGATAGGCTACACCTTC. This translates into CASSFGIAGGMIGYTF.

The chain recombines TRBV11-2 with TRBJ2-1; 7 bases line up with TRBD2. Germline V gene data show CDR1 as SGHAT and CDR2 as FQNNGV. The V segment lost 5 bases and the J segment 4 bases; nucleotides outside the gene matches: 5. This CDR3 spans 14 amino acids. CDR3 in DNA: TGTGCCAGCAGCCCGAGGACTAGTTACAATGAGCAGTTCTTC. It is translated as CASSPRTSYNEQFF.

The CDR3 DNA follows: TGTGCCAGCAGTTCCCTAGAGGTACTCAACTATGGCTACACCTTC. Amino acid sequence: CASSSLEVLNYGYTF. The chain couples TRBV27 to TRBJ1-2; D not certain. V shed 4 bases and J shed 2 bases, with 14 bases lying between them. CDR3 length: 15 residues. Germline CDR1 and CDR2: MNHEY and SMNVEV (reference sequence).

CDR3 sequence reads: CASSLVPISGTSTDTQYF. In nucleotides, the CDR3 is TGTGCCAGCAGCTTGGTCCCTATTTCAGGTACTAGCACAGATACGCAGTATTTT. J is TRBJ2-3 and V is TRBV5-4; D remains unclear. Trimming pared 0 bases from V and 0 bases from J, leaving 17 bases between. Looked up from germline, CDR1 is SGHNT and CDR2 is YYREEE (reference sequence). CDR3 size: 18 residues.

The V call is TRBV7-8, the J call TRBJ1-4; D not certain. V lost 5 bases, J lost 0 bases, and 10 bases lay in between. Germline V gives CDR1 SGHVS, CDR2 FQNEAQ. This CDR3 contains 15 residues. The CDR3 is CASSRGRATNEKLFF. CDR3 DNA: TGTGCCAGCAGCCGAGGGAGAGCAACTAATGAAAAACTGTTTTTT.

The V and J genes are TRBV5-6 and TRBJ2-2; possibly TRBD1 for D (6 bases). The ends were cut back, 5 bases at V and 0 bases at J, with 11 bases in the middle. CDR3 size: 15 residues. Germline CDR1 and CDR2: SGHDT and YYEEEE. CDR3 DNA sequence: TGTGCCAGCAGTTTCGGGACAACGAACACCGGGGAGCTGTTTTTT. Translation gives CASSFGTTNTGELFF. Complete variable domain (other parts from reference TRBV5-6 and TRBJ2-2): DAGVTQSPTHLIKTRGQQVTLRCSPKSGHDTVSWYQQALGQGPQFIFQYYEEEERQRGNFPDRFSGHQFPNYSSELNVNALLLGDSALYLCASSFGTTNTGELFFGEGSRLTVL.

The chain uses TRBV4-1 and TRBJ1-1; TRBD1 is a possible D gene (6 bases). The CDR3 is 15 amino acids. Germline lookup yields CDR1 MGHRA and CDR2 YSYEKL. Trimming pared 0 bases from V and 1 base from J, leaving 9 bases between. Written as DNA, the CDR3 is TGCGCCAGCAGCCAAGAAAGGGGACAGAACACTGAAGCTTTCTTT. Translated, it gives CASSQERGQNTEAFF.